This T cell receptor beta chain was recorded in a study of blood T cell repertoires in COVID-19. Across the study: From T cells, B-cell-depleted T cells, or PBMCs came the material, which was cDNA or gDNA.

Generated by immunoSEQ multiplex PCR, the TCRdb table keeps only in-frame clones and is missing some. The table records almost 500,000 clones, more than 85% of them present only once. The participants were between about 18 and 90 years old and came from some 23 US areas. V was clipped by 6 bases and J by 3 bases; unmatched bases: 3. The CDR3 has 13 amino acids. The V gene is TRBV12-3 or TRBV12-4, the J gene TRBJ1-2; 8 nucleotides agree with TRBD1. The sequence was obtained from a woman aged 55-75 years who had recovered from COVID-19. The sequencing sample was made of PBMCs or T cells enriched from blood (not recorded which). The CDR3 here is CASRKGQDYGYTF. The CDR3 DNA is TGTGCCAGCAGGAAGGGACAGGACTATGGCTACACCTTC.